This paragraph reports one TCR beta chain. Per the study methods: Nucleated cell counts were estimated from reference gene primer amplification. TCRdb keeps only in-frame clones here, not all; method: immunoSEQ multiplex PCR. That table furnishes V, J and clone size, whereas the DNA furnished D and trimming. Of 66,000 or so clones listed, around three quarters were seen once; the top ten hold about 9.8%. The sample is drawn from a study of blood T cell repertoires in COVID-19. Study background: From T cells, B-cell-depleted T cells, or PBMCs came the material, which was cDNA or gDNA.

Germline CDR1 is LGHNA and CDR2 is YSLEER. The CDR3 consists of 19 residues. Trimming took 0 bases from V and 2 from J; bases not matched to a gene: 13. The sample taken for sequencing was peripheral blood. The clonotype comes from a human donor in a cohort sampled during active COVID-19. The chain has TRBV4-3 and TRBJ2-3; 8 bases are a match to TRBD2. CDR3 sequence reads: CASSQESLSTSGYTDTQYF. CDR3 in DNA: TGCGCCAGCAGCCAAGAATCCCTTTCCACTAGCGGTTACACAGATACGCAGTATTTT.